These T cell receptor beta chains were read from a single sample in a study of blood T cell repertoires in COVID-19. Clones were read by immunoSEQ multiplex PCR, and TCRdb kept only the in-frame ones, dropping some. The table includes about 120,000 clones, around three quarters detected once. The sequencing sample was made of peripheral blood. Receptor source: a woman between 65 and 79 years old with acute or convalescent COVID-19. Each CDR3 is given with its conserved first and last residue. Fields, in order: V gene, CDR3 length, J gene, CDR3 protein.

v_call: TRBV6-6
cdr3_length: 13
j_call: TRBJ1-2
cdr3_aa: CASRGQGDYGYTF

v_call: TRBV30
cdr3_length: 15
j_call: TRBJ2-6
cdr3_aa: CAWSRGGTGANVLTF

v_call: TRBV19
cdr3_length: 13
j_call: TRBJ1-5
cdr3_aa: CASSIGGNQPQHF

v_call: TRBV29-1
cdr3_length: 13
j_call: TRBJ1-2
cdr3_aa: CSVAQGPNYGYTF

v_call: TRBV10-3
cdr3_length: 13
j_call: TRBJ1-2
cdr3_aa: CAISPTGEAGYTF

v_call: TRBV7-9
cdr3_length: 16
j_call: TRBJ1-3
cdr3_aa: CASSFHGRDSGNTIYF

v_call: TRBV7-3
cdr3_length: 14
j_call: TRBJ1-5
cdr3_aa: CASSLAGDNQPQHF

v_call: TRBV30
cdr3_length: 15
j_call: TRBJ1-1
cdr3_aa: CAWSKGLFPDTEAFF

v_call: TRBV19
cdr3_length: 18
j_call: TRBJ2-1
cdr3_aa: CASSIGSLTGLHINEQFF

v_call: TRBV19
cdr3_length: 14
j_call: TRBJ1-5
cdr3_aa: CASSITRGPQPQHF

v_call: TRBV7-2
cdr3_length: 19
j_call: TRBJ2-4
cdr3_aa: CASSTRTSGGSVAKNIQYF

v_call: TRBV6-1
cdr3_length: 15
j_call: TRBJ1-1
cdr3_aa: CASSDEGQGATEAFF

v_call: TRBV27
cdr3_length: 15
j_call: TRBJ1-1
cdr3_aa: CASSSSGGLVSEAFF

v_call: TRBV7-8
cdr3_length: 15
j_call: TRBJ2-3
cdr3_aa: CASSLGLAGTDTQYF

v_call: TRBV5-8
cdr3_length: 14
j_call: TRBJ2-2
cdr3_aa: CASTETGRGGELFF

v_call: TRBV19
cdr3_length: 11
j_call: TRBJ2-3
cdr3_aa: CASSIDTTQYF

v_call: TRBV10-1
cdr3_length: 15
j_call: TRBJ2-5
cdr3_aa: CASSERLAGMEGQYF

v_call: TRBV19
cdr3_length: 14
j_call: TRBJ1-2
cdr3_aa: CASSQTTGWDGYTF

v_call: TRBV6-1
cdr3_length: 13
j_call: TRBJ2-1
cdr3_aa: CASSEASAGGQFF

v_call: TRBV6-5
cdr3_length: 15
j_call: TRBJ2-7
cdr3_aa: CASSERQGASYEQYF

v_call: TRBV30
cdr3_length: 13
j_call: TRBJ1-5
cdr3_aa: CAWRRFSNQPQHF

v_call: TRBV14
cdr3_length: 15
j_call: TRBJ2-3
cdr3_aa: CASSQGLAATDTQYF